The sample holds a few counts of the clone carrying this T cell receptor (beta chain). Germline assignment: CDR1 SGDLS and CDR2 YYNGEE. The V and J ends lost 4 bases and 2 bases, in that order; junction bases with no gene match: 9. This CDR3 spans 17 amino acids. For TCRbeta, the library was prepared with unique molecular identifiers. TCRdb independently ran MiXCR on the PCR reads; one entry per CDR3 protein. The sample consists of 400,000 to 500,000 distinct CDR3 sequences, roughly a tenth of them appearing once. The sample comes from a study of T-cell reconstitution after alpha-beta-depleted transplantation in children.

The material sequenced was PBMCs from the stem cell graft donor, taken from the stem cell graft. The V and J genes are TRBV9 and TRBJ1-3; 10 nucleotides align to TRBD1. The receptor was derived from a human donor who donated a stem cell graft to a child with acute myeloid leukemia. The CDR3 region has the DNA TGTGCCAGCAGCCTGTCGATGGGACAGGGGCCTGGAAACACCATATATTTT. Its protein product is CASSLSMGQGPGNTIYF.